A selection of T cell receptor beta chains follows, all from one sample in a study of blood T cell repertoires in COVID-19. Libraries were prepared by immunoSEQ multiplex PCR; TCRdb keeps only in-frame clonotypes and omits some of them. Among 200,000 to 300,000 clones, 80% to 90% were seen once, and the ten largest hold less than 1.6%. The sample consisted of peripheral blood. The receptors come from a woman aged 40 to 49 who had recovered from COVID-19. The conserved cysteine and the conserved F or W are not part of the CDR3 here.

cdr3_aa: AISSGRVTEAF
v_call: TRBV10-3
j_call: TRBJ1-1

cdr3_aa: ASTLWGVSNQPQH
v_call: TRBV19
j_call: TRBJ1-5

cdr3_aa: ASSRQVDQPQH
v_call: TRBV7-9
j_call: TRBJ1-5

cdr3_aa: ASSQGRQASGNTIY
v_call: TRBV4-1
j_call: TRBJ1-3

cdr3_aa: ASLRQHDSNQPQH
v_call: TRBV6-5
j_call: TRBJ1-5

cdr3_aa: ASNLAGPQSYEQY
v_call: TRBV5-4
j_call: TRBJ2-7

cdr3_aa: ASSTGTSGYSGANVLT
v_call: TRBV19
j_call: TRBJ2-6

cdr3_aa: ASSYSSGAGANVLT
v_call: TRBV6-5
j_call: TRBJ2-6

cdr3_aa: ATSFRGQQGSNQPQH
v_call: TRBV24-1
j_call: TRBJ1-5

cdr3_aa: ASSQFDRVNDGYT
v_call: TRBV4-3
j_call: TRBJ1-2

cdr3_aa: ASSETGGWGTDTQY
v_call: TRBV10-2
j_call: TRBJ2-3

cdr3_aa: ASSAGQGLRPQH
v_call: TRBV9
j_call: TRBJ1-5

cdr3_aa: ASSPFGGSRQY
v_call: TRBV7-9
j_call: TRBJ2-7

cdr3_aa: ASSLDRGLGYT
v_call: TRBV7-9
j_call: TRBJ1-2